This T cell receptor (beta chain) was observed in a study of T cells after yellow fever vaccination. At the level of the study: Each low-cell-number fraction was prepared by means of SMART-Seq v4 Ultra Low Input.

A word on this clonotype: Antigen unknown.

As TCR cDNA was made by 5'RACE template switching, a universal primer site and UMIs were added. TCRdb passed the 5' RACE reads through MiXCR, listing each CDR3 protein once. This table has approximately 250,000 distinct CDR3 sequences, about 3.7% appearing once. General observations from the study: Of the clonotypes, a small share occurred in both CD4 and CD8 compartments. Clones that expanded after primary vaccination mostly reappeared after the booster (96% CD4, 88% CD8).

The source was PBMCs, collected 15 days after the yellow fever booster vaccination. This TCR was sampled from a man aged 18 to 29 who received the YFV17D yellow fever vaccine.

This CDR3 reads CASSITDNLSYQPQHF. The CDR3, as DNA: TGTGCCAGTAGTATCACCGACAATTTAAGCTATCAGCCCCAGCATTTT. The gene calls are TRBV19 and TRBJ1-5; D not resolved. The germline CDR1 and CDR2 sequences are LNHDA and SQIVND (reference sequence). The CDR3 spans 16 residues. V dropped 3 bases and J dropped 5 bases, with 17 bases sitting between them.